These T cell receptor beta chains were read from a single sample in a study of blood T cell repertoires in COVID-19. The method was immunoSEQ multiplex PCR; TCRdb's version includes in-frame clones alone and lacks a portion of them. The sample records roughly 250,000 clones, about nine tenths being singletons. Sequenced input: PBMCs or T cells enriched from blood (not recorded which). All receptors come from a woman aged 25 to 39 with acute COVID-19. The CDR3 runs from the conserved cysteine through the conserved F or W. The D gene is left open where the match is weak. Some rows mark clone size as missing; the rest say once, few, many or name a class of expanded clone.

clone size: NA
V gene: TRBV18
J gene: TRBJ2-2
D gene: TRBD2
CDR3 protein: CASSPSATSGGRLTGELFF
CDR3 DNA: TGTGCCAGCTCACCTTCGGCGACTAGCGGGGGGCGATTGACCGGGGAGCTGTTTTTT

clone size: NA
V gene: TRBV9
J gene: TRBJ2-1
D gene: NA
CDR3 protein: CASSVSGKYNEQFF
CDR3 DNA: TGTGCCAGCAGCGTATCAGGGAAGTACAATGAGCAGTTCTTC

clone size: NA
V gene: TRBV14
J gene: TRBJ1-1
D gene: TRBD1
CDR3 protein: CASSQTTGVATEAFF
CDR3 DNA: TGTGCCAGCAGCCAGACCACAGGGGTCGCCACTGAAGCTTTCTTT

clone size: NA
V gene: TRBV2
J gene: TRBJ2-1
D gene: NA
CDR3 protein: CASSEGSYSEQFF
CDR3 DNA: TGTGCCAGCAGTGAGGGCTCGTATTCCGAGCAGTTCTTC

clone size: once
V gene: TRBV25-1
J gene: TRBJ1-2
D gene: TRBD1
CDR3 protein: CATMGQGAVGYTF
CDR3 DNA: TGTGCCACCATGGGACAGGGGGCTGTTGGCTACACCTTC

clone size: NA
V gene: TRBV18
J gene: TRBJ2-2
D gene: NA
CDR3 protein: CAGGDGNTGELFF
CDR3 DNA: TGTGCCGGGGGCGACGGAAACACCGGGGAGCTGTTTTTT

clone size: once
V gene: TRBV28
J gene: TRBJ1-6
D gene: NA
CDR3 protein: CASSPYGGRVRPLHF
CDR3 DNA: TGTGCCAGCAGTCCCTACGGGGGGAGAGTTCGACCCCTCCACTTT

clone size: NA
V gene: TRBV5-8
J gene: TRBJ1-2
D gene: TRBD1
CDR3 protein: CASSPGQGYGYTF
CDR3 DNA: TGTGCCAGCAGCCCGGGACAGGGTTATGGCTACACCTTC

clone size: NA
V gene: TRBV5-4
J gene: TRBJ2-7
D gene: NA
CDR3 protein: CASSLQGWYEQYF
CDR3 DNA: TGTGCCAGCAGCTTACAGGGATGGTACGAGCAGTACTTC

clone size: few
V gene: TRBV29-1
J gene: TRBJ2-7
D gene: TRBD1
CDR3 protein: CSVGGQGRIGQYF
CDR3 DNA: TGCAGCGTTGGGGGACAGGGGAGAATCGGGCAGTACTTC

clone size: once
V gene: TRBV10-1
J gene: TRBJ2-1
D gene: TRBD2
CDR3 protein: CARGEGQCYEQFF
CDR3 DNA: TGCGCCAGAGGGGAGGGCCAGTGTTATGAGCAGTTCTTC

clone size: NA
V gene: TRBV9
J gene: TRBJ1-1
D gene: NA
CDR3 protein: CASSVVSIDTEAFF
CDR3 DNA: TGTGCCAGCAGCGTAGTGAGTATTGACACTGAAGCTTTCTTT

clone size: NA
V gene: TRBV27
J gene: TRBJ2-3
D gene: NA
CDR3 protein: CASSFGGAADTQYF
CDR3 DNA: TGTGCCAGCAGTTTCGGCGGAGCGGCAGATACGCAGTATTTT

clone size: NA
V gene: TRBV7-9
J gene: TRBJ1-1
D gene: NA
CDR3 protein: CASTQQAAMNTEAFF
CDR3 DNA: TGTGCCAGCACCCAACAGGCGGCAATGAACACTGAAGCTTTCTTT

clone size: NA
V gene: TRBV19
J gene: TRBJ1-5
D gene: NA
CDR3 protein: CASISATVNQPQHF
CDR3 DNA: TGTGCCAGTATATCCGCGACAGTGAATCAGCCCCAGCATTTT

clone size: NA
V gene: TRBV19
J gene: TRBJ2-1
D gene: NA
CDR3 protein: CASLRENNEQFF
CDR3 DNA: TGTGCCAGTTTGCGGGAAAACAATGAGCAGTTCTTC

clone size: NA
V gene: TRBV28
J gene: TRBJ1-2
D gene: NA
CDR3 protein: CASSSSTQGTTACTF
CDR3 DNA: TGTGCCAGCAGTTCAAGCACACAGGGCACGACAGCCTGCACCTTC

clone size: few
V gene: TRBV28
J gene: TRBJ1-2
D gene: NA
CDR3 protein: CASSPGASRGYTF
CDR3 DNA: TGTGCCAGCAGCCCCGGAGCCTCGAGGGGCTACACCTTC

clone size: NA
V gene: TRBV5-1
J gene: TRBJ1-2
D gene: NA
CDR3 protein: CASSGGIEVSGQGTYGYTF
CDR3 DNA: TGCGCCAGCAGCGGAGGGATAGAGGTGTCTGGGCAAGGGACCTATGGCTACACCTTC

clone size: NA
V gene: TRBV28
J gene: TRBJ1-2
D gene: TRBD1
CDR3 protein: CASSFGDRVFGYTF
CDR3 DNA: TGTGCCAGCAGTTTTGGGGACAGGGTTTTCGGCTACACCTTC

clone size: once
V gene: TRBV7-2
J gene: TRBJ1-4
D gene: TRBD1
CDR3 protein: CASSPPGGGLREKLFF
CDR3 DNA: TGTGCCAGCAGCCCCCCAGGGGGTGGGCTACGTGAAAAACTGTTTTTT

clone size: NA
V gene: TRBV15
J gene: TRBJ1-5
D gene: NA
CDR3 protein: CATSSRGLRGDQPQHF
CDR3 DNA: TGTGCCACCAGCAGTAGGGGGTTGAGGGGTGATCAGCCCCAGCATTTT

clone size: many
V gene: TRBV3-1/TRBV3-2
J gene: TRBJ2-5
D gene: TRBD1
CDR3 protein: CASSLTGGEGETQYF
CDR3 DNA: TGTGCCAGCAGCCTGACAGGGGGCGAGGGAGAGACCCAGTACTTC

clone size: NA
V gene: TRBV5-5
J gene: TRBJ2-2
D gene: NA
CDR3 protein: CASRVVSNTGELFF
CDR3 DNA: TGTGCCAGCAGGGTAGTCTCGAACACCGGGGAGCTGTTTTTT

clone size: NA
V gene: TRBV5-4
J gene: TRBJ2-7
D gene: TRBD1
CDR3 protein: CASSWGQADYEQYF
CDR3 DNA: TGTGCCAGCAGCTGGGGACAGGCCGACTACGAGCAGTACTTC

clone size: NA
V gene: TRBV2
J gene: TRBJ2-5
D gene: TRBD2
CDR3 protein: CASSEERGSETQYF
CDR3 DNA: TGTGCCAGCAGTGAAGAGCGGGGTAGCGAGACCCAGTACTTC

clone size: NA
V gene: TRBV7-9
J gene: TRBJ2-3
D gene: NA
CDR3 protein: CASSFGRTDTQYF
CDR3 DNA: TGTGCCAGCAGCTTTGGCAGGACAGATACGCAGTATTTT

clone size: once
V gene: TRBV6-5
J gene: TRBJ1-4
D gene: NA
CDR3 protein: CARPFRGLNEKLFF
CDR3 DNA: TGTGCCAGACCCTTCCGGGGTCTTAATGAAAAACTGTTTTTT

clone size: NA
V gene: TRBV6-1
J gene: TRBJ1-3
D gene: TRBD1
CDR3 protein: CASSELAGQGSSGNTIYF
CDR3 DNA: TGTGCCAGCAGTGAATTGGCGGGACAGGGCAGCTCTGGAAACACCATATATTTT

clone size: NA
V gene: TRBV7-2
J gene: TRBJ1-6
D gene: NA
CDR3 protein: CASSPLLGVGSPLHF
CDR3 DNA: TGTGCCAGCAGCCCACTATTAGGGGTTGGCTCACCCCTCCACTTT

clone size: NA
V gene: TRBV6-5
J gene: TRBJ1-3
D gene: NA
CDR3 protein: CASSLQGAGNTIYF
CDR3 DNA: TGTGCCAGCAGCCTACAGGGAGCTGGAAACACCATATATTTT

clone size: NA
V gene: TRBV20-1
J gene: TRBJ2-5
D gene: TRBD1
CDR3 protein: CSAPTGATQYF
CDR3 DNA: TGCAGTGCGCCGACAGGGGCGACCCAGTACTTC

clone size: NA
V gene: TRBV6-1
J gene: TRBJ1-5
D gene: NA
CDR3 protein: CASSEAISIYYQPQHF
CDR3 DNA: TGTGCCAGCAGTGAAGCAATTTCCATATACTATCAGCCCCAGCATTTT

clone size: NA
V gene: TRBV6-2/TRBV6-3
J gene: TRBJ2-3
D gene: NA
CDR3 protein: CASSKIPTGTDTQYF
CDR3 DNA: TGTGCCAGCAGTAAGATCCCCACAGGGACGGATACGCAGTATTTT

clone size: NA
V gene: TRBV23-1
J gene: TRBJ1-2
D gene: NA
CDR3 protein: CASSQGRQNYGYTF
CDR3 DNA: TGCGCCAGCAGTCAAGGCAGACAAAACTATGGCTACACCTTC

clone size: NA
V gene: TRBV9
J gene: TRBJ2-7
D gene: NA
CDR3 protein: CASSVGGTESYEQYF
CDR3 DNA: TGTGCCAGCAGCGTTGGGGGGACAGAGAGTTACGAGCAGTACTTC

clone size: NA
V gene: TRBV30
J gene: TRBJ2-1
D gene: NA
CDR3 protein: CAWSGMWTRGEQFF
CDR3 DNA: TGTGCCTGGAGTGGAATGTGGACCCGGGGTGAGCAGTTCTTC

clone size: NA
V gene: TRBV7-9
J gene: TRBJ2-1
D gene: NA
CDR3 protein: CASSLGGEQFF
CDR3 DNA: TGTGCCAGCAGCTTAGGCGGGGAGCAGTTCTTC

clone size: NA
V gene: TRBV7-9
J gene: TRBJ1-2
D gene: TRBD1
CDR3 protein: CASSSPRDRERYTF
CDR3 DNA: TGTGCCAGCAGCTCACCAAGGGACAGGGAGCGCTACACCTTC

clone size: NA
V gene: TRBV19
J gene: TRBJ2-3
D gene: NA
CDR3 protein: CASSLTSTDTQYF
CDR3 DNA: TGTGCCAGTAGCCTTACTAGCACAGATACGCAGTATTTT

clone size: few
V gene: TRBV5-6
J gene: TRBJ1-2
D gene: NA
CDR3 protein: CASRGGKGGYTF
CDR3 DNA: TGTGCCAGCAGGGGAGGTAAAGGAGGCTACACCTTC

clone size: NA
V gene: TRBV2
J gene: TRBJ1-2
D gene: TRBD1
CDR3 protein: CASSGQANYGYTF
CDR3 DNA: TGTGCCAGCAGCGGACAGGCAAACTATGGCTACACCTTC

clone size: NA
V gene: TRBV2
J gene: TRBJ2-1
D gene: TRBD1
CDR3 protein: CASIGDRYYNEQFF
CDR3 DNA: TGTGCCAGCATTGGGGACAGGTATTACAATGAGCAGTTCTTC

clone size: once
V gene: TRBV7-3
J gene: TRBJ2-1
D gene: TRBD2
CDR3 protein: CASSLNPSGINNEQFF
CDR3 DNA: TGTGCCAGCAGCTTAAACCCTAGCGGGATTAACAATGAGCAGTTCTTC

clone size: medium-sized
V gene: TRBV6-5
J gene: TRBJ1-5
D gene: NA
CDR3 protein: CASSYSQGSQPQHF
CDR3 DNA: TGTGCCAGCAGTTACTCCCAGGGGTCCCAGCCCCAGCATTTT